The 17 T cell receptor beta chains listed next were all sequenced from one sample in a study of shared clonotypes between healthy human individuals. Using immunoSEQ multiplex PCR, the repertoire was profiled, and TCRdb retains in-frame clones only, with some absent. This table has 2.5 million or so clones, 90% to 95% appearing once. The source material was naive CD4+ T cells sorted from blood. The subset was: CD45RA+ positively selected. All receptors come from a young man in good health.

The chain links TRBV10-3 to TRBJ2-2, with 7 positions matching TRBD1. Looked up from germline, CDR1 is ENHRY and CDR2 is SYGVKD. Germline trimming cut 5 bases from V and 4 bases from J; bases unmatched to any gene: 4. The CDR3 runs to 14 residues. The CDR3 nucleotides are TGTGCCATCAGTATGACAGGGCCCACCGGGGAGCTGTTTTTT. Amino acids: CAISMTGPTGELFF.

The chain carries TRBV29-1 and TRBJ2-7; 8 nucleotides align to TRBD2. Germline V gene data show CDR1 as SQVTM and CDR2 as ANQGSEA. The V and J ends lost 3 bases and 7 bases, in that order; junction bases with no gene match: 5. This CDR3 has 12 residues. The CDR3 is CSVDGGVGEQYF. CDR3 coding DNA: TGCAGCGTTGACGGGGGGGTCGGGGAGCAGTACTTC.

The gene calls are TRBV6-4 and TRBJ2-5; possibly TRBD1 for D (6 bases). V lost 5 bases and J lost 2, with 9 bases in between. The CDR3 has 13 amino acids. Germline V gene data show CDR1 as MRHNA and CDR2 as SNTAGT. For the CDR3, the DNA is TGTGCCAGCAGTCAGGGGCCGCAAGAGACCCAGTACTTC. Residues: CASSQGPQETQYF.

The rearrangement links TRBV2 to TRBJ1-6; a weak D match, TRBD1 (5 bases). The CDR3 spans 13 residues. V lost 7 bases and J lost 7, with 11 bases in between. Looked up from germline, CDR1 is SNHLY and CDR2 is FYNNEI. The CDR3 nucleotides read TGTGCCAGCATGGGGCAGGGAAATTCACCCCTCCACTTT. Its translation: CASMGQGNSPLHF.

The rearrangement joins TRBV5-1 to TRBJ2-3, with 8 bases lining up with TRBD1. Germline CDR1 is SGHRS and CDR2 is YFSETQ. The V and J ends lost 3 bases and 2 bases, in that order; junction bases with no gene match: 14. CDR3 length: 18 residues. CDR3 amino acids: CASSSRTGLTKITDTQYF. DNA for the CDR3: TGCGCCAGCAGCTCCAGGACAGGGTTAACGAAAATCACAGATACGCAGTATTTT.

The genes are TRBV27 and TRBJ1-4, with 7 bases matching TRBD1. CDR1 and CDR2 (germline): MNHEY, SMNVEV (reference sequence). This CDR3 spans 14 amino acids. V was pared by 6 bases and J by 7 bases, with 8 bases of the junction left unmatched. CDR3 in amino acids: CASRKTGSVEKLFF. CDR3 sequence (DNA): TGTGCCAGCAGAAAGACAGGGTCGGTTGAAAAACTGTTTTTT.

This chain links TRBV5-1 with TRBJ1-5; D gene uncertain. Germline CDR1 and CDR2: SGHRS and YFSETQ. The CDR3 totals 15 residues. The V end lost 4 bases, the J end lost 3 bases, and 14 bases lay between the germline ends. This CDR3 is CASSADGNTNQPQHF. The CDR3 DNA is TGCGCCAGCAGCGCGGACGGGAACACCAATCAGCCCCAGCATTTT.

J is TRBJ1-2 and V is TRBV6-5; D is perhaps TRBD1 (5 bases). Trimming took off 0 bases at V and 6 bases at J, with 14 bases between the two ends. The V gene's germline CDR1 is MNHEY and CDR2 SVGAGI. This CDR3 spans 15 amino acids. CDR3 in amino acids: CASSYSRQLVDGYTF. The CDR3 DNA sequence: TGTGCCAGCAGTTACTCTCGACAGCTTGTGGATGGCTACACCTTC.

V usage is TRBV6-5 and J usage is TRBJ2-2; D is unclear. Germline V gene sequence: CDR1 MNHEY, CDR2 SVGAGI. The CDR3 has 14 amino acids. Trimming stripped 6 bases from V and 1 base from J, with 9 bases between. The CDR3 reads CASRSYRNTGELFF. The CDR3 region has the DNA TGTGCCAGCAGATCGTACAGGAACACCGGGGAGCTGTTTTTT.

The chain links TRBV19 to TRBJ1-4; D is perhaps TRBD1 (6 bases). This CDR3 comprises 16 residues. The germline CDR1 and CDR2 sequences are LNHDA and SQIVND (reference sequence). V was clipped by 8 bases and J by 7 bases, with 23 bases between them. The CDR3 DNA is TGTGCCAGTTGTAGCCTTGAGGGGACACCCAGTGAAAAACTGTTTTTT. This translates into CASCSLEGTPSEKLFF.

The CDR3 reads CASSPSVLAGEGELFF. CDR3 bases: TGTGCCAGCAGCCCCTCGGTACTAGCGGGAGAGGGGGAGCTGTTTTTT. The rearrangement joins TRBV7-2 to TRBJ2-2, with TRBD2 matching 11 bases. V was clipped by 5 bases and J by 8 bases; unmatched bases: 10. Germline V gene data show CDR1 as SGHTA and CDR2 as FQGNSA. This CDR3 is 16 amino acids long.

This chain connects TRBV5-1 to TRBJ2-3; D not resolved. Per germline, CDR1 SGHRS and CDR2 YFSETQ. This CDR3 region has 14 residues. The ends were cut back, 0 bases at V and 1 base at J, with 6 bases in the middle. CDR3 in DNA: TGCGCCAGCAGCTTGGTAGTGGGCACAGATACGCAGTATTTT. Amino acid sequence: CASSLVVGTDTQYF.

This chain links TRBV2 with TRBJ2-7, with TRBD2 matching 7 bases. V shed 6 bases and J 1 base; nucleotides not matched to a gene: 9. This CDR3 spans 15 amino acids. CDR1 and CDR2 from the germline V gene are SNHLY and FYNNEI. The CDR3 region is CASSGGTTSSYEQYF. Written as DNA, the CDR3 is TGTGCCAGCAGCGGCGGGACTACCTCTTCCTACGAGCAGTACTTC.

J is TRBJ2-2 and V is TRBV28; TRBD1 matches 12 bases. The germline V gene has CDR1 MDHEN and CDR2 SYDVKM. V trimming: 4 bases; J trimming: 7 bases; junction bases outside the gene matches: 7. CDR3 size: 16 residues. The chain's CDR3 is CASSSPGTGGIGELFF. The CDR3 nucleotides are TGTGCCAGCAGTTCCCCCGGGACAGGGGGCATCGGGGAGCTGTTTTTT. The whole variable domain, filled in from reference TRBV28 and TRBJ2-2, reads DVKVTQSSRYLVKRTGEKVFLECVQDMDHENMFWYRQDPGLGLRLIYFSYDVKMKEKGDIPEGYSVSREKKERFSLILESASTNQTSMYLCASSSPGTGGIGELFFGEGSRLTVL.

The CDR3 DNA sequence: TGTGCCAGCAGACCCTCTGGGGGAGATAATTCACCCCTCCACTTT. Protein: CASRPSGGDNSPLHF. This sequence joins TRBV28 and TRBJ1-6; D might be TRBD1 (5 bases). Germline assignment: CDR1 MDHEN and CDR2 SYDVKM. Trimming removed 6 bases at V and 5 bases at J, with 14 bases between. This CDR3 has 15 residues.

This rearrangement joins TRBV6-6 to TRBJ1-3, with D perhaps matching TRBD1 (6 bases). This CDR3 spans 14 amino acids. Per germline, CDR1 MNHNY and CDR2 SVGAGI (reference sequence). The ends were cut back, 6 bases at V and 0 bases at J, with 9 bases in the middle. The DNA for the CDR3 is TGTGCCAGCAGACAGGGAATCTCTGGAAACACCATATATTTT. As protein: CASRQGISGNTIYF.

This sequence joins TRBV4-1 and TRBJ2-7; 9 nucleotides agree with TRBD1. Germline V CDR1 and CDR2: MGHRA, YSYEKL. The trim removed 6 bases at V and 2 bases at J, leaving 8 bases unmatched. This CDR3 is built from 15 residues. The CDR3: CASSQFDRGTYEQYF. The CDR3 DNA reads TGCGCCAGCAGTCAATTTGACAGGGGGACCTACGAGCAGTACTTC.